This T cell receptor beta chain was sequenced in a study of breast tumors, draining lymph nodes, adjacent tissues. The study, taken as a whole, reports: Tumor repertoires ranked between lymph nodes and nontumor tissue in diversity, with V and J gene preferences. Luminal-like breast cancer showed significantly greater tumor-nontumor repertoire similarity than basal-like breast cancer did. Data fit most tumor T cells coming from lymph node, expanding in tumor.

Breast cancer patients provided tissue from their axillary draining lymph nodes. In this sample, this clonotype turned up many times. The antigen remains unidentified. Compared with germline, one end of the junction differs, possibly owing to a read error. The CDR3 has 14 residues. Germline CDR1 and CDR2: MNHEY and SVGAGI. A single record per CDR3 protein comes from TCRdb applying MiXCR to the multiplex PCR reads. The sample holds 85,000 to 120,000 distinct CDR3 sequences, roughly 33% seen once. V usage is TRBV6-5 and J usage is TRBJ2-7, with D hard to call. Material for sequencing was axillary lymph node tissue. The sequence was obtained from a female donor with breast cancer. Some clones in this sample may be carry-over from other donors' samples. CDR3 sequence (DNA): TGTGCCAGCAGTCACTCGAAAGGTGGTAGCGAGCAGTACTTC. Translating it yields CASSHSKGGSEQYF.